The clone carrying this TCR beta chain was counted ten times or more. As yet, its antigen is unknown. The CDR3 extends over 15 amino acids. Trimming removed 3 bases at V and 5 bases at J, with 16 bases between. Germline-derived CDR1 and CDR2 are LGHDT and YNNKEL (reference sequence). This sample is part of a study of CD8+CD57+ T cells in acquired aplastic anemia. Study observations and caveats: Significant differences in CD8+ Simpson's diversity were not observed between patients and controls. Patients and controls had in common some 30 CD8+ CDR3 sequences.

For sequencing, patients were chosen who had shown expansion of CD8+CD57+ cells by flow cytometry. Template material for TCR beta VDJ and CDR3 profiling consisted of genomic DNA. Via MiXCR, TCRdb re-called the reads, giving one row per CDR3 protein. This repertoire shows approximately 300,000 distinct CDR3 sequences, under 60% found once; its top ten account for 1% to 1.5%. The sample taken for sequencing was sorted CD4+, CD8+, or CD8+CD57+ T cells (not recorded which) from PBMCs. The rearrangement uses TRBV3-1 and TRBJ2-5; a weak D match, TRBD2 (5 bases). The TCR comes from a human donor with aplastic anemia. The CDR3 sequence: CASSQDSGRQETQYF. CDR3 nucleotide sequence: TGTGCCAGCAGCCAGGACTCCGGGCGTCAGGAGACCCAGTACTTC.